The 4 T cell receptor beta chains below were found in one sample sequenced in a study of T cell changes during pregnancy in multiple sclerosis. Libraries were prepared by immunoSEQ multiplex PCR; TCRdb keeps only in-frame clonotypes and omits some of them. The table has approximately 20,000 clones, 70% to 90% seen once. Sequenced here: CD8+ T cells from peripheral blood mononuclear cells, sampled in the second trimester of pregnancy. The receptors come from a female donor in good health, enrolled as a control in a pregnancy study.

V and J are TRBV5-6 and TRBJ2-7; 9 nucleotides agree with TRBD1. The CDR3 sequence is 15 residues long. V was clipped by 4 bases and J by 3 bases; unmatched bases: 8. In germline, CDR1 is SGHDT, CDR2 YYEEEE. The DNA of the CDR3 is TGTGCCAGCAGCGATGACGGGACAGGGTACTACGAGCAGTACTTC. Translating it yields CASSDDGTGYYEQYF.

This clone was found once. The gene calls are TRBV10-3 and TRBJ1-2; TRBD1 agrees at 8 bases. The germline V gene encodes CDR1 ENHRY and CDR2 SYGVKD. V trimming: 6 bases; J trimming: 1 base; junction bases outside the gene matches: 7. The CDR3 is 15 amino acids. CDR3: CAISQGQDLNYGYTF. The CDR3 nucleotides are TGTGCCATCAGCCAGGGACAGGATCTTAACTATGGCTACACCTTC.

As concerns this clone: Other DNA sequences in this sample translate to the same CDR3. The V call is TRBV29-1, the J call TRBJ2-7; 9 bases match TRBD1. Unmatched junction bases numbered 3, after V lost 3 bases and J lost 3 bases. The V gene's germline CDR1 is SQVTM and CDR2 ANQGSEA. There are 13 residues in the CDR3. The CDR3 DNA sequence: TGCAGCGTTGAGGACAGGGGTGGCTACGAGCAGTACTTC. Translation: CSVEDRGGYEQYF.

This chain joins TRBV4-1 and TRBJ2-7; 11 positions agree with TRBD2. The length of the CDR3 is 17 residues. Unmatched junction bases numbered 11, after V lost 2 bases and J lost 5 bases. Germline CDR1 is MGHRA and CDR2 is YSYEKL. CDR3 nucleotide sequence: TGCGCCAGCAGCCAACTTTTACTAGCGGGGGAGCGGGACGAGCAGTACTTC. It yields the protein CASSQLLLAGERDEQYF.